This passage covers 21 T cell receptor beta chains from one sample sequenced in a study of blood T cell repertoires in COVID-19. Repertoires were generated with immunoSEQ multiplex PCR, while TCRdb's copy carries only in-frame clones and drops some. The profile shows some 52,000 clones, about nine tenths of them singletons. Sequencing used peripheral blood. These receptors came from a man between 65 and 85 years old with acute or convalescent COVID-19.

J is TRBJ2-7 and V is TRBV6-5; D call uncertain. Germline lookup yields CDR1 MNHEY and CDR2 SVGAGI. Trimming pared 4 bases from V and 0 bases from J, leaving 7 bases between. The CDR3 has 13 amino acids. The CDR3 is CASSWSVSYEQYF. The CDR3 DNA follows: TGTGCCAGCAGTTGGAGCGTCTCCTACGAGCAGTACTTC.

In the case of this clone: One base away lies a much larger clone, so this may be a sequencing read error. The genes are TRBV9 and TRBJ1-3; 7 nucleotides line up with TRBD1. Germline CDR1 SGDLS, CDR2 YYNGEE. There are 14 residues in the CDR3. In nucleotides, the CDR3 is TGTGTCAGCAGCGTAGGGGGCTCAAGAAACACCATATATTTT. Its translation is CVSSVGGSRNTIYF.

The chain employs TRBV3-1 (or the pseudogene TRBV3-2) and TRBJ2-2; TRBD2 agrees at 8 bases. The V gene end was trimmed by 1 base and the J gene end by 7 bases; junction bases not matched to a gene: 5. The germline V gene encodes CDR1 LGHDT and CDR2 YNNKEL (reference sequence). The length of the CDR3 is 15 residues. The CDR3 loop reads CASSQARGGIGELFF. The CDR3 DNA follows: TGTGCCAGCAGCCAAGCTCGGGGGGGGATCGGGGAGCTGTTTTTT.

The chain employs TRBV6-6 and TRBJ1-1; possible D gene TRBD1, 5 bases. The length of the CDR3 is 14 residues. V dropped 2 bases and J dropped 2 bases, with 9 bases sitting between them. Germline CDR1 and CDR2: MNHNY and SVGAGI (reference sequence). The CDR3 here is CASSYTTVNTEAFF. CDR3 nucleotide sequence: TGTGCCAGCAGTTACACGACAGTTAACACTGAAGCTTTCTTT.

The chain links TRBV19 to TRBJ2-2, with D tentatively TRBD2 (6 bases). This CDR3 spans 15 amino acids. V lost 5 bases, J lost 4 bases, and 14 bases lay in between. Germline-derived CDR1 and CDR2 are LNHDA and SQIVND (reference sequence). The CDR3 sequence is CASSFETGGTGELFF. The CDR3 bases are TGTGCCAGTAGTTTTGAGACCGGGGGCACCGGGGAGCTGTTTTTT.

This clone was seen only a few times. The rearrangement uses TRBV7-9 and TRBJ1-1; D is possibly TRBD1 (5 bases). This CDR3 is built from 16 residues. Germline V lookup: CDR1 SEHNR, CDR2 FQNEAQ (reference sequence). The ends were cut back, 2 bases at V and 3 bases at J, with 16 bases in the middle. The CDR3 DNA is TGTGCCAGCAGCTTAATCGGGGGAAAGGATCACACTGAAGCTTTCTTT. This sequence encodes CASSLIGGKDHTEAFF.

The V gene is TRBV28, the J gene TRBJ2-7, with D possibly called TRBD1 or TRBD2 (7 bases each). Germline CDR1 and CDR2: MDHEN and SYDVKM. The CDR3 length is 12 residues. V lost 10 bases, J lost 2 bases, and 12 bases lay in between. The chain's CDR3 is CATRGGAYEQYF. The CDR3 DNA reads TGTGCCACCAGGGGGGGGGCCTACGAGCAGTACTTC.

This clone was observed many times. The rearrangement joins TRBV4-3 to TRBJ2-7; TRBD1 matches at 8 bases. Losses at the gene ends were 0 bases for V and 3 bases for J; bases not matched to a gene: 7. Germline CDR1 LGHNA, CDR2 YSLEER. The CDR3 consists of 16 residues. CDR3 DNA sequence: TGCGCCAGCAGCCAAGATCTAGGGACAGGTAGCTACGAGCAGTACTTC. Protein sequence: CASSQDLGTGSYEQYF.

The chain employs TRBV5-8 and TRBJ1-1, with D maybe TRBD1 (6 bases). CDR1 and CDR2 from the germline V gene are SGHTS and YDEGEE. Trimming took 0 bases from V and 3 from J, leaving 12 bases between them. CDR3 length equals 15 residues. This CDR3 reads CASSLEGGLYTEAFF. In DNA, the CDR3 is TGTGCCAGCAGCTTGGAGGGGGGGCTCTACACTGAAGCTTTCTTT.

J is TRBJ2-2 and V is TRBV3-1 (or the pseudogene TRBV3-2), with 8 bases fitting TRBD2. This CDR3 is built from 15 residues. The germline gives CDR1 LGHDT, CDR2 YNNKEL (reference sequence). Unmatched junction bases numbered 7, after V lost 6 bases and J lost 4 bases. The CDR3 is CASRLWTSSTGELFF. In DNA form, the CDR3 reads TGTGCCAGCAGACTATGGACTAGCTCCACCGGGGAGCTGTTTTTT.

This chain connects TRBV7-2 to TRBJ1-1; 7 bases fit TRBD1. Losses at the gene ends were 3 bases for V and 2 bases for J; bases not matched to a gene: 3. CDR3 length equals 14 residues. CDR1 is SGHTA, CDR2 FQGNSA, per germline. The CDR3: CASSFRQGNTEAFF. The CDR3 coding sequence is TGTGCCAGCAGCTTCCGACAGGGCAACACTGAAGCTTTCTTT.

The chain links TRBV27 to TRBJ2-5, with 13 bases identical to TRBD2. The CDR3 runs to 18 residues. Looked up from germline, CDR1 is MNHEY and CDR2 is SMNVEV (reference sequence). V lost 2 bases, J lost 9 bases, and 15 bases stayed unmatched. The CDR3 DNA is TGTGCCAGCAGTTTACAAACCCACGGACTAGCGGGAGTGGCGGCCCAGTACTTC. Translated: CASSLQTHGLAGVAAQYF.

Notes on this clone: One end of the junction does not line up with germline, which may come from a read error. This rearrangement joins TRBV7-7 to TRBJ2-2; D not resolved. The germline V gene encodes CDR1 SSHAT and CDR2 FNYEAQ (reference sequence). CDR3 length equals 15 residues. CDR3 loop: CASSPRSANTGELFF. The CDR3 DNA reads TGTGCTAGCAGCCCCCGGTCTGCGAACACCGGGGAGCTGTTTTTT. Based on the CDR3 plus reference TRBV7-7 and TRBJ2-2, the full variable domain is GAGVSQSPRYKVTKRGQDVTLRCDPISSHATLYWYQQALGQGPEFLTYFNYEAQPDKSGLPSDRFSAERPEGSISTLTIQRTEQRDSAMYRCASSPRSANTGELFFGEGSRLTVL.

Only a few counts were recorded for this clone. The V and J genes are TRBV6-5 and TRBJ1-2; TRBD1 agrees at 7 bases. This CDR3 has 15 residues. Germline CDR1 reads MNHEY; CDR2 reads SVGAGI. Trimming cost V 6 bases and J 2 bases; bases outside gene matches: 9. The CDR3 DNA reads TGTGCCAGCAGGCAGGAAGGGGGCCCGAACTATGGCTACACCTTC. This gives the protein CASRQEGGPNYGYTF.

This chain uses TRBV4-3 with TRBJ2-2; maybe TRBD1 (5 bases). The CDR3 runs 17 residues. V was clipped by 0 bases and J by 1 base, with 12 bases between them. In germline, CDR1 is LGHNA, CDR2 YSLEER. CDR3 coding DNA: TGCGCCAGCAGCCAAGATTTCCAGGGCGAGAACACCGGGGAGCTGTTTTTT. Its translation: CASSQDFQGENTGELFF.

The CDR3 DNA reads TGCGCCAGCAGCCCAGGTCGGGGGACCTCCTACAATGAGCAGTTCTTC. Translating gives CASSPGRGTSYNEQFF. This rearrangement joins TRBV5-1 to TRBJ2-1; weak D call: TRBD2 (6 bases). The V end was cut by 4 bases, the J end by 0 bases, with 14 bases between. The germline CDR1 and CDR2 sequences are SGHRS and YFSETQ. The CDR3 sequence is 16 residues long.

This chain links TRBV7-9 with TRBJ2-2; tentative D call: TRBD1 (6 bases). The CDR3 loop spans 15 amino acids. The germline CDR1 and CDR2 sequences are SEHNR and FQNEAQ (reference sequence). V dropped 3 bases and J dropped 4 bases, with 12 bases sitting between them. The CDR3 nucleotides read TGTGCCAGCAGCTTGGATACAGGGTTCACCGGGGAGCTGTTTTTT. This sequence encodes CASSLDTGFTGELFF.

The chain recombines TRBV7-8 with TRBJ2-7, with D maybe TRBD1 (5 bases). The germline gives CDR1 SGHVS, CDR2 FQNEAQ. The CDR3 runs to 14 residues. The V end lost 5 bases, the J end lost 6 bases, and 17 bases lay between the germline ends. The CDR3 nucleotides are TGTGCCAGCAGCACCCGATCGTGGGGCTCCGAGCAGTACTTC. It translates to CASSTRSWGSEQYF.

The CDR3 loop is CASSLEAGGTQPQHF. In nucleotides, the CDR3 is TGTGCCAGCAGCTTGGAGGCCGGGGGAACTCAGCCCCAGCATTTT. This sequence joins TRBV5-8 and TRBJ1-5; D may be TRBD1 (5 bases). CDR3 length: 15 amino acids. Trimming removed 0 bases at V and 6 bases at J, with 13 bases between. CDR1 SGHTS and CDR2 YDEGEE come from the germline V gene.

This chain links TRBV29-1 with TRBJ2-7; a possible D gene is TRBD1 (6 bases). CDR1 and CDR2 from the germline V gene are SQVTM and ANQGSEA. This CDR3 spans 15 amino acids. V shed 6 bases and J shed 2 bases, with 20 bases lying between them. The chain's CDR3 is CSVGVGAGPTYEQYF. CDR3 sequence (DNA): TGCAGCGTCGGGGTGGGGGCTGGGCCAACCTACGAGCAGTACTTC.

V is TRBV5-1 and J is TRBJ2-2; D unresolved. The germline CDR1 and CDR2 sequences are SGHRS and YFSETQ. The CDR3 covers 14 residues. Trimming pared 0 bases from V and 1 base from J, leaving 4 bases between. CDR3 residues: CASSLGQNTGELFF. The CDR3 DNA sequence: TGCGCCAGCAGCTTGGGGCAGAACACCGGGGAGCTGTTTTTT.